The following is a T cell receptor (beta chain) sequence with its context. Its matching antigen is unknown. This entry comes from a study of metastatic and nonmetastatic thyroid tumors. Study-level information: Peripheral blood and tumor or nodule samples from malignant and benign thyroid patients were compared. Whole-study results and caveats: Benign nodules reportedly had significantly lower TCR beta diversity than malignant thyroid tumors in blood and tumor.

Per the germline V gene, CDR1 is SGHKS and CDR2 is YYEKEE (reference sequence). Deletions cut 3 bases from V and 0 bases from J, with 9 bases between. CDR3 length: 14 residues. No patient received treatment before thyroid surgery. In the original analysis: A classifier for distant metastasis in papillary thyroid cancer was constructed using CDR3 differences observed across clinicopathological groups. From the PCR reads, TCRdb re-called clones with MiXCR. These V and J calls originate from TCRdb's pipeline instead of the authors' own analysis. The data show about 16,000 clones, with 25% to 30% seen just once and approximately 12% held by the top ten.

The gene calls are TRBV5-5 and TRBJ2-5, with a weak D call TRBD2 (6 bases). The sequence came from a female donor with papillary thyroid cancer or a benign thyroid nodule (not recorded which). Some clones in this sample may be carry-over from other donors' samples. Input material: adjacent normal tissue. CDR3 nucleotides: TGTGCCAGCAGCTCAAGGACTAACCAAGAGACCCAGTACTTC. Protein: CASSSRTNQETQYF.